This T cell receptor (beta chain) originates from a study of T cell responses to AZD1222 COVID-19 vaccine. Notes on the study in general: Donors were chiefly white British, with a greater number of females, and clonal diversity was perhaps underestimated.

This CDR3 has 15 residues. Per germline, CDR1 KGHSH and CDR2 LQKENI. Trimming left V 7 bases short and J 0 bases short, with 13 bases between. Sequencing was performed with immunoSEQ multiplex PCR; in TCRdb, only in-frame clones are kept and a portion is missing. The table lists 100,000 to 120,000 clones, about 88% of them singletons, with 44% in the top ten. This clone was detected once. Antigen unknown. The chain has TRBV18 and TRBJ1-3; D is undetermined. The sample was peripheral blood, taken 28 days after the second AZD1222 dose. The sequence was obtained from an adult who received the AZD1222 COVID-19 vaccine. DNA of the CDR3: TGTGCCAGCTTCGCCGGGCTCCTCTCTGGAAACACCATATATTTT. It is translated as CASFAGLLSGNTIYF.